This entry lists 25 T cell receptor beta chains sequenced from one sample in a study of blood T cell repertoires in COVID-19. Repertoires were generated with immunoSEQ multiplex PCR, while TCRdb's copy carries only in-frame clones and drops some. The sample has over 30,000 clones, 90% seen once. The sequencing sample was made of peripheral blood. The source is a man aged 70-80 years with acute or convalescent COVID-19.

V and J are TRBV2 and TRBJ1-2; TRBD1 is a possible D gene (6 bases). Trimming left V 4 bases short and J 4 bases short, with 16 bases between. This CDR3 spans 15 amino acids. Germline V gene data show CDR1 as SNHLY and CDR2 as FYNNEI. The CDR3 sequence is CASSGQGIIGYGYTF. DNA of the CDR3: TGTGCCAGCAGTGGGCAGGGGATTATAGGCTATGGCTACACCTTC.

The CDR3 is CASSPSLGRNTEAFF. DNA for the CDR3: TGCGCCAGCAGCCCCTCATTGGGCAGGAACACTGAAGCTTTCTTT. The chain is built from TRBV4-1 and TRBJ1-1; D gene unclear. CDR1 is MGHRA and CDR2 is YSYEKL in the germline V gene. CDR3 size: 15 residues. Trimming left V 4 bases short and J 1 base short, with 13 bases between.

The chain carries TRBV4-3 and TRBJ2-7, with D perhaps TRBD1 (6 bases). V was pared by 6 bases and J by 4 bases, with 16 bases between. Per the germline V gene, CDR1 is LGHNA and CDR2 is YSLEER. The CDR3 length is 14 residues. This chain's CDR3 is CASSLKQGQYEQYF. CDR3 nucleotides: TGCGCCAGCAGTCTTAAACAGGGTCAATACGAGCAGTACTTC.

This chain joins TRBV7-2 and TRBJ1-1, with D unclear. The length of the CDR3 is 12 residues. CDR1 is SGHTA and CDR2 is FQGNSA in the germline V gene. Trimming took 5 bases from V and 6 from J, leaving 10 bases between them. The CDR3 sequence is CASSLRSPEAFF. As DNA, the CDR3 is TGTGCCAGCAGCCTGAGGTCCCCTGAAGCTTTCTTT.

The V and J genes are TRBV12-3 or TRBV12-4 and TRBJ1-2; no firm D call. The length of the CDR3 is 12 residues. Trimming removed 7 bases at V and 3 bases at J, with 9 bases between. In DNA, the CDR3 is TGTGCCAGCACGGGATTAGACTATGGCTACACCTTC. Its translation is CASTGLDYGYTF.

The rearrangement joins TRBV28 to TRBJ2-1, with 7 bases that match TRBD1. Germline lookup yields CDR1 MDHEN and CDR2 SYDVKM. The CDR3 has 12 amino acids. Trimming at V came to 4 bases and at J to 13 bases, leaving 7 bases not matched to a gene. CDR3 amino acids: CASSSRQGAQFF. The CDR3 DNA is TGTGCCAGCAGTTCCCGACAGGGTGCACAGTTCTTC.

This clone was detected a few times. J is TRBJ2-1 and V is TRBV10-3, with 8 bases that match TRBD2. The CDR3 consists of 17 residues. The J segment lost 0 bases and the V segment lost 6 bases, leaving 10 bases of the junction unmatched. From germline, CDR1 is ENHRY and CDR2 SYGVKD. CDR3 loop: CAISGGEAGGSYNEQFF. DNA for the CDR3: TGTGCCATCAGCGGGGGGGAGGCGGGAGGCTCCTACAATGAGCAGTTCTTC.

The J gene is TRBJ2-5, the V gene TRBV2; 8 nucleotides line up with TRBD2. Germline assignment: CDR1 SNHLY and CDR2 FYNNEI. The V gene end was trimmed by 3 bases and the J gene end by 5 bases; junction bases not matched to a gene: 8. The CDR3 is made up of 15 amino acids. CDR3 DNA sequence: TGTGCCAGCAGTGACGAAGCGGGAGATGGGGAGACCCAGTACTTC. This codes for CASSDEAGDGETQYF.

V and J are TRBV7-2 and TRBJ2-5, with no clear D. Germline values: CDR1 SGHTA, CDR2 FQGNSA. CDR3 length: 14 residues. The V end was cut by 2 bases, the J end by 5 bases, with 12 bases between. CDR3 in amino acids: CASSLNSNRETQYF. The CDR3 region has the DNA TGTGCCAGCAGCTTAAATAGCAACCGGGAGACCCAGTACTTC.

The CDR3 region has the DNA TGCGCCAGCAGCTTAACAGGGCTTAACACTGAAGCTTTCTTT. Its protein is CASSLTGLNTEAFF. The genes are TRBV5-1 and TRBJ1-1; perhaps TRBD1 as D (6 bases). The CDR3 runs to 14 residues. Trimming left V 2 bases short and J 2 bases short, with 10 bases between. Germline CDR1 reads SGHRS; CDR2 reads YFSETQ.

This chain uses TRBV6-5 with TRBJ1-6; 9 nucleotides align to TRBD1. V shed 0 bases, J shed 7 bases, and the junction held 1 base outside the gene matches. The germline gives CDR1 MNHEY, CDR2 SVGAGI. CDR3 size: 15 residues. The CDR3 spells CASSYSGTGNSPLHF. CDR3 nucleotides: TGTGCCAGCAGTTACTCGGGGACAGGGAATTCACCCCTCCACTTT.

The chain couples TRBV10-3 to TRBJ2-7; D might be TRBD1 (6 bases). This CDR3 comprises 13 residues. CDR1 is ENHRY, CDR2 SYGVKD, per germline. Trimming pared 9 bases from V and 5 bases from J, leaving 17 bases between. In DNA, the CDR3 is TGTGCCATTTCCCTGGCAGGGGTCCACGAGCAGTACTTC. It is translated as CAISLAGVHEQYF.

This rearrangement joins TRBV11-2 to TRBJ1-3; D might be TRBD1 (6 bases). The CDR3 consists of 17 residues. V shed 2 bases and J shed 0 bases, with 14 bases lying between them. Germline loops: CDR1 SGHAT, CDR2 FQNNGV. The DNA for the CDR3 is TGTGCCAGCAGCTTAAGTGGACAGAAACTCTCTGGAAACACCATATATTTT. Its translation: CASSLSGQKLSGNTIYF.

V gene TRBV5-1 combines with J gene TRBJ2-3; D perhaps matches TRBD1 (5 bases). The germline CDR1 and CDR2 sequences are SGHRS and YFSETQ. Trimming removed 4 bases from V and 3 bases from J, with 12 bases in between. The CDR3 has 14 residues. CDR3 coding DNA: TGCGCCAGCAGCCCCCAGGGCGCTACAGATACGCAGTATTTT. The encoded protein is CASSPQGATDTQYF.

By its share, this clone is medium-sized. The chain has TRBV29-1 and TRBJ1-1; D perhaps matches TRBD1 (5 bases). This CDR3 contains 13 residues. Trimming shortened V by 3 bases and J by 5 bases, and 13 bases separated the two germline ends. The germline V gene encodes CDR1 SQVTM and CDR2 ANQGSEA. The CDR3 region has the DNA TGCAGCGTTGATTTGGGGGGATGGACTGAAGCTTTCTTT. Protein: CSVDLGGWTEAFF. Full variable domain (outside the CDR3, taken from reference TRBV29-1 and TRBJ1-1): SAVISQKPSRDICQRGTSLTIQCQVDSQVTMMFWYRQQPGQSLTLIATANQGSEATYESGFVIDKFPISRPNLTFSTLTVSNMSPEDSSIYLCSVDLGGWTEAFFGQGTRLTVV.

The CDR3 nucleotides read TGTGCCAGCAGCCCGGAAGCGGGAGGCCCCTACAATGAGCAGTTCTTC. This gives the protein CASSPEAGGPYNEQFF. This chain joins TRBV7-2 and TRBJ2-1; 9 bases match TRBD2. This CDR3 has 16 amino acids. The V gene end was trimmed by 5 bases and the J gene end by 2 bases; junction bases not matched to a gene: 7. From germline, CDR1 is SGHTA and CDR2 FQGNSA.

The J gene is TRBJ2-7, the V gene TRBV3-1 (or the pseudogene TRBV3-2); D possibly corresponds to TRBD1 (7 bases). V shed 1 base and J shed 3 bases, with 13 bases lying between them. Germline assignment: CDR1 LGHDT and CDR2 YNNKEL (reference sequence). The CDR3 has 15 residues. CDR3 residues: CASSQGGTAGYEQYF. CDR3 DNA: TGTGCCAGCAGCCAAGGGGGGACAGCGGGCTACGAGCAGTACTTC.

A single count supports this clone. This chain connects TRBV19 to TRBJ1-5; D unresolved. CDR3 length equals 16 residues. V lost 5 bases and J 0 bases, leaving 14 bases between the germline ends. Germline CDR1 LNHDA, CDR2 SQIVND (reference sequence). This CDR3 reads CASSPDLAYSNQPQHF. CDR3 nucleotide sequence: TGTGCCAGTAGTCCGGACTTGGCTTATAGCAATCAGCCCCAGCATTTT.

This chain uses TRBV7-9 with TRBJ1-4; no definite D call. The CDR3 totals 14 residues. V was clipped by 4 bases and J by 7 bases, with 13 bases between them. Germline CDR1 is SEHNR and CDR2 is FQNEAQ (reference sequence). The CDR3 loop is CASSYNQIGEKLFF. In DNA form, the CDR3 reads TGTGCCAGCAGCTACAACCAGATTGGTGAAAAACTGTTTTTT.

The CDR3: CASSSRQLYEQYF. CDR3 sequence (DNA): TGTGCCAGCAGTTCTCGACAGCTCTACGAGCAGTACTTC. The chain recombines TRBV6-5 with TRBJ2-7, with D perhaps TRBD1 (5 bases). The CDR3 extends over 13 amino acids. The V end lost 4 bases, the J end lost 3 bases, and 10 bases lay between the germline ends. Germline V CDR1 and CDR2: MNHEY, SVGAGI.

This clone showed up just once. This chain links TRBV3-1 (or the pseudogene TRBV3-2) with TRBJ2-3, with D perhaps TRBD1 (6 bases). From germline, CDR1 is LGHDT and CDR2 YNNKEL (reference sequence). The CDR3 runs 12 residues. V was clipped by 4 bases and J by 7 bases, with 9 bases between them. CDR3 sequence (DNA): TGTGCCAGCAGCCCCCAGGGGAATACGCAGTATTTT. As protein: CASSPQGNTQYF.

The gene calls are TRBV4-1 and TRBJ2-7, with TRBD2 matching over 10 bases. The length of the CDR3 is 15 residues. The V segment lost 1 base and the J segment 3 bases; nucleotides outside the gene matches: 3. Germline V gene lookup returns CDR1 MGHRA and CDR2 YSYEKL. CDR3 loop: CASSQVVAGGYEQYF. The CDR3 DNA sequence: TGCGCCAGCAGCCAAGTGGTAGCGGGGGGCTACGAGCAGTACTTC.

The chain employs TRBV2 and TRBJ2-5; TRBD2 aligns across 9 bases. The CDR3 consists of 18 residues. J was trimmed by 4 bases and V by 1 base; bases with no gene match: 13. Germline loops: CDR1 SNHLY, CDR2 FYNNEI. The CDR3 sequence is CASSEEGASGTRSETQYF. In DNA, the CDR3 is TGTGCCAGCAGTGAAGAGGGTGCTAGCGGGACTCGTTCAGAGACCCAGTACTTC.

The chain carries TRBV7-2 and TRBJ1-1; TRBD1 might be the D (6 bases). CDR3 length: 15 residues. V lost 4 bases to trimming and J lost 2 bases, with 14 bases between them. CDR1 SGHTA and CDR2 FQGNSA come from the germline V gene. The DNA for the CDR3 is TGTGCCAGCAGCTGGGCAGGGGTAATAAACACTGAAGCTTTCTTT. This translates into CASSWAGVINTEAFF.

The chain has TRBV10-3 and TRBJ2-5; 10 nucleotides line up with TRBD2. The V segment lost 0 bases and the J segment 2 bases; nucleotides outside the gene matches: 3. Germline CDR1 and CDR2: ENHRY and SYGVKD. This CDR3 region has 16 residues. The CDR3 here is CAISESLAGVQETQYF. The CDR3 nucleotides are TGTGCCATCAGTGAGTCCCTAGCGGGGGTACAAGAGACCCAGTACTTC.